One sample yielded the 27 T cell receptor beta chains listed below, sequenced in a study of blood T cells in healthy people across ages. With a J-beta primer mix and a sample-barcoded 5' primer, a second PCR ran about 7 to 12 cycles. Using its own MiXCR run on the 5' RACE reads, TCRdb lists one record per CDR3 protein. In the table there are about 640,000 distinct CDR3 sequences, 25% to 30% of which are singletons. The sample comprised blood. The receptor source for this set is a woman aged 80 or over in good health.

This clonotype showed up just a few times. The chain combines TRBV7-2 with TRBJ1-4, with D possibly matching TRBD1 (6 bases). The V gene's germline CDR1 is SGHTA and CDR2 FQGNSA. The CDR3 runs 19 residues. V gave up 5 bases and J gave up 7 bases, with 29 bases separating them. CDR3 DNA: TGTGCCAGCAGCGCCTTGTTGAGGGGGGCTCGAGGGTTTAGTGAAAAACTGTTTTTT. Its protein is CASSALLRGARGFSEKLFF.

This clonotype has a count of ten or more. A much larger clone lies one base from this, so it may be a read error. The CDR3 is CSARGGPLGDTQYF. For the CDR3, the DNA is TGCAGTGCCCGAGGAGGGCCGTTAGGTGATACGCAGTATTTT. This sequence joins TRBV20-1 and TRBJ2-3, with D perhaps TRBD2 (6 bases). Germline V gene sequence: CDR1 DFQATT, CDR2 SNEGSKA (reference sequence). With 6 bases removed from V and 6 bases from J, the gap between germline ends came to 19 bases. CDR3 length: 14 residues.

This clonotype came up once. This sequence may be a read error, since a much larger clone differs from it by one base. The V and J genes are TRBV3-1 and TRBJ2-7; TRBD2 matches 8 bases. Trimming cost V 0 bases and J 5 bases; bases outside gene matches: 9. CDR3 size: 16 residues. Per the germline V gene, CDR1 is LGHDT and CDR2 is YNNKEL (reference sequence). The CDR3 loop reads CASSQDRIAGRHEQYF. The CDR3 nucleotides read TGTGCCAGCAGCCAAGATCGAATAGCGGGGCGGCACGAGCAGTACTTC.

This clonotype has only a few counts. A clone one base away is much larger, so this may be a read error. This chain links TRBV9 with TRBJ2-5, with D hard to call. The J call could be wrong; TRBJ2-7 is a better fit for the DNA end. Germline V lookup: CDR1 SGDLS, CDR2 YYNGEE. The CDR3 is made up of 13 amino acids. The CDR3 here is CASSPHLESEQYF. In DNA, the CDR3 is TGTGCCAGCAGCCCTCATCTAGAGAGCGAGCAGTACTTC.

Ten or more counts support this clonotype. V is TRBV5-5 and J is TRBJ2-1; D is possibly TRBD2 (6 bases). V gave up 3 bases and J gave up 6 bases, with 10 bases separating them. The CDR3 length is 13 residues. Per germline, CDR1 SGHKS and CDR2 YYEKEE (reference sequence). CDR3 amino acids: CASSSLGGNEQFF. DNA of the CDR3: TGTGCCAGCAGCTCCCTCGGGGGCAATGAGCAGTTCTTC. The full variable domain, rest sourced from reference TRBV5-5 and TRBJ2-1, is DAGVTQSPTHLIKTRGQQVTLRCSPISGHKSVSWYQQVLGQGPQFIFQYYEKEERGRGNFPDRFSARQFPNYSSELNVNALLLGDSALYLCASSSLGGNEQFFGPGTRLTVL.

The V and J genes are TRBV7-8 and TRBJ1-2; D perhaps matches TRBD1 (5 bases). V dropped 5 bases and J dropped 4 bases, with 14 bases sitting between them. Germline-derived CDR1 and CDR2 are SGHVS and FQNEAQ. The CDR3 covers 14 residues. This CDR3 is CASSKQARGYGYTF. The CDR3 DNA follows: TGTGCCAGCAGCAAACAGGCCCGGGGCTATGGCTACACCTTC.

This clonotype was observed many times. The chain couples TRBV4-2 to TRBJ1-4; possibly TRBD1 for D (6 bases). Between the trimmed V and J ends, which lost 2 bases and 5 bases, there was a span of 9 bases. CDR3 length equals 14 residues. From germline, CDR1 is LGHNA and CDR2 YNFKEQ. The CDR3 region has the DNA TGTGCCAGCAGCCAACGGGACAAGAATGAAAAACTGTTTTTT. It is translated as CASSQRDKNEKLFF.

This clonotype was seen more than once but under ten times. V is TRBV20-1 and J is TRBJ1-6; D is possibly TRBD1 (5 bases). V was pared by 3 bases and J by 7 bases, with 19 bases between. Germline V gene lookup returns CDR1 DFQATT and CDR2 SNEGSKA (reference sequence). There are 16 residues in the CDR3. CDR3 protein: CSARGVRGVGNSPLHF. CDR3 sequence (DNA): TGCAGTGCTAGGGGGGTACGGGGGGTGGGGAATTCACCCCTCCACTTT.

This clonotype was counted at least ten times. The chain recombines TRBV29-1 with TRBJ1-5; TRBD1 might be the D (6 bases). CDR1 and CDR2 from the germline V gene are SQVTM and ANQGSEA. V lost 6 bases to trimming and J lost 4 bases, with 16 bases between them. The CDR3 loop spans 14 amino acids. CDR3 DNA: TGCAGCGTCGGAGAGGGGGGGGCGAATCAGCCCCAGCATTTT. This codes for CSVGEGGANQPQHF.

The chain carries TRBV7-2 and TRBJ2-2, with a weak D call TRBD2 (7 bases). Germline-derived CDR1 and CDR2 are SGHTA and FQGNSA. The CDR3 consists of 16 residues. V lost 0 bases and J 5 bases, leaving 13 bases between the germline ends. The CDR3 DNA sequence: TGTGCCAGCAGCTTAGCGGCGGGGGCGAGGACCGGGGAGCTGTTTTTT. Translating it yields CASSLAAGARTGELFF. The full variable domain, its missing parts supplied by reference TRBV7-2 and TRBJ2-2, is GAGVSQSPSNKVTEKGKDVELRCDPISGHTALYWYRQSLGQGLEFLIYFQGNSAPDKSGLPSDRFSAERTGGSVSTLTIQRTQQEDSAVYLCASSLAAGARTGELFFGEGSRLTVL.

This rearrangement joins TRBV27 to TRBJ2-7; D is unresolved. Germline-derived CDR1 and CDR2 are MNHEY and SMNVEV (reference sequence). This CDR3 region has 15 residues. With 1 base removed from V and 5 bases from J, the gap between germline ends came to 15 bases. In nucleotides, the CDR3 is TGTGCCAGCAGTTTATATTCCTCTTCACGCGACGAGCAGTACTTC. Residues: CASSLYSSSRDEQYF.

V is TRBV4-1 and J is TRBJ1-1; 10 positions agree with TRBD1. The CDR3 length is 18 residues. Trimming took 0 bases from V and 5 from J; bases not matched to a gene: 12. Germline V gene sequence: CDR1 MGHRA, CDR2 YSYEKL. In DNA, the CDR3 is TGCGCCAGCAGCCAAGATCCCCCGGGGGACAGGGGCCGGACTGAAGCTTTCTTT. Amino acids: CASSQDPPGDRGRTEAFF.

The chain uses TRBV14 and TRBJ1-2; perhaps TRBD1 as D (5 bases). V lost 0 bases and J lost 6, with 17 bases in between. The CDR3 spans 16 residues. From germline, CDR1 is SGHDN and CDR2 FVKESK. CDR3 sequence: CASSQDYGGIGHGYTF. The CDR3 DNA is TGTGCCAGCAGCCAAGATTACGGGGGGATAGGGCATGGCTACACCTTC.

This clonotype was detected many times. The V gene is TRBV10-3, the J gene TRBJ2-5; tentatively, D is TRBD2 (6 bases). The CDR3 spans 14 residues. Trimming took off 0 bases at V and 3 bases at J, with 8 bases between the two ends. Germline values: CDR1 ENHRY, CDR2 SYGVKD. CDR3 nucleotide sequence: TGTGCCATCAGTGAGTCGGCTAGCGAAGAGACCCAGTACTTC. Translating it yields CAISESASEETQYF.

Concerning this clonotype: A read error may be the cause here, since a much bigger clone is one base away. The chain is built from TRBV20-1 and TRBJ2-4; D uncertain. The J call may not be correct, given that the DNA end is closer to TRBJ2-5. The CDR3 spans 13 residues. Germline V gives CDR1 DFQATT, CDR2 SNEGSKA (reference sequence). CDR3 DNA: TGCAGTGCTAGAGCCCCGTATGGGGAGACCCAGTACTTC. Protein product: CSARAPYGETQYF.

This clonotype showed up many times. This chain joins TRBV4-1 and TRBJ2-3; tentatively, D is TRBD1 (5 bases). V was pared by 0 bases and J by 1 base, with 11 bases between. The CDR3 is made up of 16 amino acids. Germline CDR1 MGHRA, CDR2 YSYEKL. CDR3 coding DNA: TGCGCCAGCAGCCAAGAACAGGATCATCGCACAGATACGCAGTATTTT. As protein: CASSQEQDHRTDTQYF.

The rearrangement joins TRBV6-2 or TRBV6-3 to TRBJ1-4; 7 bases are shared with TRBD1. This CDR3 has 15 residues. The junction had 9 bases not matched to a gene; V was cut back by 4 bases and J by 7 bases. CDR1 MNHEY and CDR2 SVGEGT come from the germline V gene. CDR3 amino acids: CASSSRDSRGEKLFF. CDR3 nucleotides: TGTGCCAGCAGTTCCCGGGACAGCAGGGGTGAAAAACTGTTTTTT.

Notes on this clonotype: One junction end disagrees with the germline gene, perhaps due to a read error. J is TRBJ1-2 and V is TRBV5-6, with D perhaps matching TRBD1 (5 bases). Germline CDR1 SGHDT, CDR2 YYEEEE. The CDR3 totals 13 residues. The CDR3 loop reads CANSLAAGYGYTF. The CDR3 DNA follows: TGTGCCAACAGCTTGGCGGCAGGGTATGGCTACACCTTC.

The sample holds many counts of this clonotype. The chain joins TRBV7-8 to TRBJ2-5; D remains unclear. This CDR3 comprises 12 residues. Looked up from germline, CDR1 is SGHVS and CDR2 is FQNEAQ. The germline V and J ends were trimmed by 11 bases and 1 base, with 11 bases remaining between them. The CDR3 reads CAAEGIQETQYF. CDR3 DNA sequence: TGTGCCGCAGAAGGGATCCAAGAGACCCAGTACTTC. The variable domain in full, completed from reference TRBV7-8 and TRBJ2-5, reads GAGVSQSPRYKVAKRGQDVALRCDPISGHVSLFWYQQALGQGPEFLTYFQNEAQLDKSGLPSDRFFAERPEGSVSTLKIQRTQQEDSAVYLCAAEGIQETQYFGPGTRLLVL.

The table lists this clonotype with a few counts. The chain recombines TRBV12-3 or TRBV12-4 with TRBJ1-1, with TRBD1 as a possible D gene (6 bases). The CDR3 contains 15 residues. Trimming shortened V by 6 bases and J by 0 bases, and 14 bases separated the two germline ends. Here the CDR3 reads CASSSSGGLNTEAFF. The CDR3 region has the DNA TGTGCCAGCAGCTCGTCCGGGGGCTTGAACACTGAAGCTTTCTTT.

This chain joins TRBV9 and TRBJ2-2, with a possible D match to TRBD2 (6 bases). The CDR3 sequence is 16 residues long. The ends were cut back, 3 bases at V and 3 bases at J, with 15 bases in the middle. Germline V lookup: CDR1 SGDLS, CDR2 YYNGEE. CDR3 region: CASSATWWGDTGELFF. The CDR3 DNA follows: TGTGCCAGCAGCGCGACGTGGTGGGGGGACACCGGGGAGCTGTTTTTT.

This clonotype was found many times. The chain's CDR3 is CASSYSMADTQYF. The CDR3 DNA follows: TGTGCCAGCAGTTACTCGATGGCAGATACGCAGTATTTT. V usage is TRBV6-2 or TRBV6-3 and J usage is TRBJ2-3, with D unclear. Germline V CDR1 and CDR2: MNHEY, SVGEGT. Between the trimmed V and J ends, which lost 0 bases and 4 bases, there was a span of 5 bases. The CDR3 is 13 residues long.

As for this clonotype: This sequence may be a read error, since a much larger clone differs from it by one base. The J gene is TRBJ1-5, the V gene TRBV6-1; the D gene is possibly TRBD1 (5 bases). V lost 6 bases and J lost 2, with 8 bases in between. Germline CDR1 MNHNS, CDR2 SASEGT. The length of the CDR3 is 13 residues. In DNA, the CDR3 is TGTGCCAGCAGGGTACAGGGCAATCAGCCCCAGCATTTT. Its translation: CASRVQGNQPQHF.

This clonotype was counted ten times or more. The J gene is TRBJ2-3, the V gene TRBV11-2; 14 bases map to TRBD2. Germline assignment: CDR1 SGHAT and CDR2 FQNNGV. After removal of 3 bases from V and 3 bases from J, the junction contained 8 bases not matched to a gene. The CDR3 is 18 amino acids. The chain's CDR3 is CASSFKGTSGGGTDTQYF. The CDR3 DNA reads TGTGCCAGCAGCTTTAAGGGGACTAGCGGGGGCGGGACAGATACGCAGTATTTT. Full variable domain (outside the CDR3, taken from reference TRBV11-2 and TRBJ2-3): EAGVAQSPRYKIIEKRQSVAFWCNPISGHATLYWYQQILGQGPKLLIQFQNNGVVDDSQLPKDRFSAERLKGVDSTLKIQPAKLEDSAVYLCASSFKGTSGGGTDTQYFGPGTRLTVL.

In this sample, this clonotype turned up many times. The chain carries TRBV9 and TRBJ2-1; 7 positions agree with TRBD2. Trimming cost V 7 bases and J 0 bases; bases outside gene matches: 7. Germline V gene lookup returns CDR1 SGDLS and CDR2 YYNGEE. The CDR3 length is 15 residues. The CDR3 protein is CASSAGTNSYNEQFF. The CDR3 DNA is TGTGCCAGCTCCGCCGGGACTAACTCCTACAATGAGCAGTTCTTC.

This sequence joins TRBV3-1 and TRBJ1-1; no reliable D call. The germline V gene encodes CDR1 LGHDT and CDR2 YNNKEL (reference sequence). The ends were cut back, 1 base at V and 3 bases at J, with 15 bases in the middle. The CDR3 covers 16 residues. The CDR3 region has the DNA TGTGCCAGCAGCCAAGCCGGAGGCATCGTGGACACTGAAGCTTTCTTT. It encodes CASSQAGGIVDTEAFF. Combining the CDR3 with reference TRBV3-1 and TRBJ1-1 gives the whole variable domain DTAVSQTPKYLVTQMGNDKSIKCEQNLGHDTMYWYKQDSKKFLKIMFSYNNKELIINETVPNRFSPKSPDKAHLNLHINSLELGDSAVYFCASSQAGGIVDTEAFFGQGTRLTVV.

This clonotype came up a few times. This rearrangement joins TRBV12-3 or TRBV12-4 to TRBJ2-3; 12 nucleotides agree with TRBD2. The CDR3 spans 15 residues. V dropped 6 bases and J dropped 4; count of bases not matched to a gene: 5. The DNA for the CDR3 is TGTGCCAGCAGGCTAGCGGGGGGGATCGCAGATACGCAGTATTTT. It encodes CASRLAGGIADTQYF.